One sample yielded the 29 T cell receptor beta chains listed below, sequenced in a study of regulatory T cells in long-lasting Graves disease. CDR3-region Arm-PCR and iRepertoire HTBI primers produced the TCR beta libraries. MiXCR, run by TCRdb on the multiplex PCR reads, gives a single entry per CDR3 protein. The profile covers hundreds of thousands of distinct CDR3 sequences, with about 16% appearing a single time and about a fifth taken by the ten largest. This sample's time point: newly diagnosed GD, antithyroid drugs for less than 3 months. Preparation of the TCR library used RNA extracted from PBMCs. Specimen: peripheral blood mononuclear cells (PBMCs), collected at new diagnosis, from a patient treated with antithyroid drugs. Receptor source: a female donor with Graves disease.

About this clonotype: A much larger clone lies one base from this, so it may be a read error. The genes are TRBV6-2 or TRBV6-3 and TRBJ1-1, with D possibly being TRBD1 (6 bases). This CDR3 comprises 15 residues. In germline, CDR1 is MNHEY, CDR2 SVGEGT. This CDR3 is CASNTWRVGDTEALF. CDR3 nucleotides: TGTGCCAGCAACACATGGAGGGTTGGGGACACTGAAGCTCTCTTT.

This clonotype has more than one count but fewer than ten. The V gene is TRBV12-5, the J gene TRBJ1-1; 11 nucleotides match TRBD1. After removal of 1 base from V and 0 bases from J, the junction contained 7 bases not matched to a gene. Germline CDR1 is LGHNT and CDR2 is FRNRAP. This CDR3 has 18 amino acids. CDR3 nucleotides: TGTGCTAGTGGTTTGGGTGCCGGGACAGGGGGGATGAACACTGAAGCTTTCTTT. This translates into CASGLGAGTGGMNTEAFF.

This clonotype occurred many times. At one end the junction does not follow the germline gene, possibly because of a read error. This chain uses TRBV7-9 with TRBJ1-4; no clear D. The CDR3 is made up of 14 amino acids. CDR1 and CDR2 from the germline V gene are SEHNR and FQNEAQ (reference sequence). CDR3 protein: CASSLSPTDEKLFF. CDR3 DNA: TGTGCTAGCAGCTTAAGCCCAACCGATGAAAAACTGTTTTTT.

This clonotype was seen at least ten times. The rearrangement links TRBV7-2 to TRBJ2-3; 13 positions match TRBD2. V dropped 1 base and J dropped 4; count of bases not matched to a gene: 2. This CDR3 is built from 16 residues. CDR1 and CDR2 from the germline V gene are SGHTA and FQGNSA. The CDR3 nucleotides read TGTGCCAGCAGCTTAGGGACTAGCGGGAGTTCAGATACGCAGTATTTT. Translating it yields CASSLGTSGSSDTQYF.

Ten or more counts support this clonotype. The chain uses TRBV6-5 and TRBJ2-7; D is possibly TRBD1 (5 bases). The CDR3 has 16 residues. Germline values: CDR1 MNHEY, CDR2 SVGAGI. V lost 0 bases to trimming and J lost 1 base, with 13 bases between them. For the CDR3, the DNA is TGTGCCAGCAGTTACTCCCATATGACAGTTTCCTACGAGCAGTACTTC. This gives the protein CASSYSHMTVSYEQYF.

V gene TRBV2 combines with J gene TRBJ1-2, with a possible D match to TRBD1 (6 bases). The length of the CDR3 is 14 residues. In germline, CDR1 is SNHLY, CDR2 FYNNEI. V gave up 3 bases and J gave up 8 bases, with 16 bases separating them. As DNA, the CDR3 is TGTGCCAGCAGTGAGGTGGTGGGGGCGCGCGGCTACACCTTC. Its protein product is CASSEVVGARGYTF.

This chain joins TRBV5-1 and TRBJ1-5; D is perhaps TRBD1 (6 bases). Germline assignment: CDR1 SGHRS and CDR2 YFSETQ. The CDR3 length is 15 residues. The ends were cut back, 4 bases at V and 2 bases at J, with 13 bases in the middle. The CDR3 loop is CASSPGGLGNQPQHF. CDR3 nucleotide sequence: TGCGCCAGCAGCCCTGGGGGGCTAGGCAATCAGCCCCAGCATTTT.

This clonotype has a count of ten or more. This rearrangement joins TRBV28 to TRBJ1-2; D is uncertain. The CDR3 has 13 residues. The V end lost 3 bases, the J end lost 5 bases, and 10 bases lay between the germline ends. Germline V lookup: CDR1 MDHEN, CDR2 SYDVKM. The CDR3 DNA sequence: TGTGCCAGCAGTTTCGGGCGGTCGTATGGCTACACCTTC. Its protein is CASSFGRSYGYTF.

Worth noting for this clonotype: A much larger clone lies one base from this, so it may be a read error. The genes are TRBV5-1 and TRBJ1-2, with 9 bases lining up with TRBD1. This CDR3 has 18 residues. From germline, CDR1 is SGHRS and CDR2 YFSETQ. The CDR3 DNA sequence: TGCGTCAGCAGCTTGTCCTCGTTGGGACAGGGAGGAAACTATGGCTACACCTTC. Protein sequence: CVSSLSSLGQGGNYGYTF. Full variable domain (missing parts from reference TRBV5-1 and TRBJ1-2): KAGVTQTPRYLIKTRGQQVTLSCSPISGHRSVSWYQQTPGQGLQFLFEYFSETQRNKGNFPGRFSGRQFSNSRSEMNVSTLELGDSALYLCVSSLSSLGQGGNYGYTFGSGTRLTVV.

The table lists this clonotype with many counts. The chain links TRBV12-3 or TRBV12-4 to TRBJ2-5; 7 bases agree with TRBD1. The CDR3 consists of 18 residues. V dropped 5 bases and J dropped 5; count of bases not matched to a gene: 20. The CDR3 sequence: CASSNNRLSRGQGETQYF. The CDR3 nucleotides are TGTGCCAGCAGTAATAATCGACTTTCGAGGGGGCAGGGGGAGACCCAGTACTTC.

This clonotype occurred a few times. V usage is TRBV18 and J usage is TRBJ2-5; no definite D call. Germline V CDR1 and CDR2: KGHSH, LQKENI. Trimming cost V 3 bases and J 2 bases, with 16 bases left between them. The CDR3 sequence is 16 residues long. The CDR3 region has the DNA TGTGCCAGCTCACCGCCCGAGACAAGAGAACAAGAGACCCAGTACTTC. As protein: CASSPPETREQETQYF.

This clonotype was counted at least ten times. The chain is built from TRBV7-8 and TRBJ2-1; D perhaps matches TRBD2 (5 bases). Deletions cut 5 bases from V and 9 bases from J, with 26 bases between. This CDR3 spans 17 amino acids. CDR1 and CDR2 from the germline V gene are SGHVS and FQNEAQ. CDR3 nucleotide sequence: TGTGCCAGCAGCCCCCGACGGGTGCGGGCCCCGGCGGGTGAGCAGTTCTTC. It specifies CASSPRRVRAPAGEQFF.

Relative to its sample, this clonotype is medium-sized. The chain employs TRBV2 and TRBJ1-1, with 8 bases aligning to TRBD1. The germline V gene encodes CDR1 SNHLY and CDR2 FYNNEI. V lost 2 bases and J lost 4; bases outside the gene matches: 15. The CDR3 extends over 18 amino acids. CDR3 DNA: TGTGCCAGCAGTGAATTTATTTTTGACAGGGGAGGTGGCACTGAAGCTTTCTTT. It encodes CASSEFIFDRGGGTEAFF.

This clonotype was found many times. This chain links TRBV29-1 with TRBJ1-1, with TRBD1 matching over 10 bases. Germline CDR1 SQVTM, CDR2 ANQGSEA. This CDR3 region has 15 residues. With 4 bases clipped from V and 6 bases from J, the junction kept 11 bases outside the gene matches. DNA of the CDR3: TGCAGCGTTGCCAACTTCCGGGACAGGGGCTCTGAAGCTTTCTTT. As protein: CSVANFRDRGSEAFF.

Ten or more counts support this clonotype. At one of its ends the junction is not consistent with the germline gene, which may arise from a read error. The CDR3 region has the DNA TGTGCTAGCAGCCCTAGCGTACTAGCGGGAGTCCCCCCCTACGAGCAGTACTTC. This sequence encodes CASSPSVLAGVPPYEQYF. This chain links TRBV7-7 with TRBJ2-7; 11 bases line up with TRBD2. The CDR3 covers 18 residues. In germline, CDR1 is SSHAT, CDR2 FNYEAQ (reference sequence).

This chain links TRBV18 with TRBJ1-6, with TRBD1 matching 8 bases. The CDR3 extends over 14 amino acids. Trimming at V came to 4 bases and at J to 7 bases, leaving 3 bases not matched to a gene. The V gene's germline CDR1 is KGHSH and CDR2 LQKENI. The CDR3 spells CASSQTGVNSPLHF. In DNA form, the CDR3 reads TGTGCCAGCTCACAGACAGGGGTAAATTCACCCCTCCACTTT.

This clonotype has only a few counts. V is TRBV7-2 and J is TRBJ2-1; possible D gene TRBD2, 6 bases. The germline V gene has CDR1 SGHTA and CDR2 FQGNSA. The CDR3 runs 22 residues. The V end lost 5 bases, the J end lost 0 bases, and 32 bases lay between the germline ends. The CDR3 sequence is CASSARGADYTRMRISYNEQFF. Written as DNA, the CDR3 is TGTGCCAGCAGCGCCCGTGGAGCGGACTACACCCGAATGAGGATCTCCTACAATGAGCAGTTCTTC.

The gene calls are TRBV7-9 and TRBJ2-2; no definite D call. Germline CDR1 and CDR2: SEHNR and FQNEAQ (reference sequence). Trimming pared 6 bases from V and 3 bases from J, leaving 11 bases between. The length of the CDR3 is 14 residues. CDR3 DNA sequence: TGTGCCAGCAGTCCCACAGTGGACACCGGGGAGCTGTTTTTT. It yields the protein CASSPTVDTGELFF.

The chain has TRBV25-1 and TRBJ2-1; 8 nucleotides match TRBD2. The length of the CDR3 is 14 residues. The germline gives CDR1 MGHDK, CDR2 SYGVNS. The CDR3 DNA reads as TGTGCGCTTACTTCCCCGGGGGGGGCCAATGAGCAGTTCTTC. Protein product: CALTSPGGANEQFF.

This clonotype was observed many times. The chain uses TRBV7-2 and TRBJ2-7; 9 bases align to TRBD2. CDR1 is SGHTA, CDR2 FQGNSA, per germline. V lost 5 bases and J lost 3; bases outside the gene matches: 5. This CDR3 is 14 amino acids long. DNA of the CDR3: TGTGCCAGCAGCGCCGCGGGAGGGGTCTACGAGCAGTACTTC. Translating gives CASSAAGGVYEQYF.

This clonotype came up many times. V gene TRBV6-1 combines with J gene TRBJ1-5, with D possibly being TRBD1 (5 bases). The germline V gene encodes CDR1 MNHNS and CDR2 SASEGT. The V end was cut by 7 bases, the J end by 5 bases, with 15 bases between. The CDR3 contains 14 residues. As DNA, the CDR3 is TGTGCCAGCAACCAGGACGGGGGGGATCAGCCCCAGCATTTT. Residues: CASNQDGGDQPQHF.

This clonotype was counted ten times or more. The rearrangement uses TRBV11-2 and TRBJ2-1, with TRBD2 as a possible D gene (5 bases). CDR1 and CDR2 from the germline V gene are SGHAT and FQNNGV. Trimming stripped 8 bases from V and 3 bases from J, with 11 bases between. This CDR3 has 13 residues. The CDR3 bases are TGTGCCAGCGGCCTAGCAGGCTACAATGAGCAGTTCTTC. Translation: CASGLAGYNEQFF.

This clonotype was picked up many times. The chain combines TRBV20-1 with TRBJ2-1, with 12 bases fitting TRBD2. Germline V gene sequence: CDR1 DFQATT, CDR2 SNEGSKA (reference sequence). The V and J ends lost 1 base and 7 bases, in that order; junction bases with no gene match: 11. This CDR3 spans 17 amino acids. The CDR3 here is CSARGPTSGRILNEQFF. The CDR3, as DNA: TGCAGTGCTAGAGGCCCAACTAGCGGGAGGATTTTGAATGAGCAGTTCTTC.

This clonotype was observed many times. The rearrangement joins TRBV6-5 to TRBJ2-5; D gene unclear. The germline V and J ends were trimmed by 0 bases and 0 bases, with 8 bases remaining between them. Germline loops: CDR1 MNHEY, CDR2 SVGAGI. The CDR3 sequence is 15 residues long. The CDR3, as DNA: TGTGCCAGCAGTTACTCGATACTGAACCAAGAGACCCAGTACTTC. This sequence encodes CASSYSILNQETQYF.

This clonotype turned up a few times. The J gene is TRBJ2-3, the V gene TRBV24-1; D might be TRBD2 (5 bases). Between the trimmed V and J ends, which lost 4 bases and 1 base, there was a span of 17 bases. Germline V gives CDR1 KGHDR, CDR2 SFDVKD. The CDR3 has 17 residues. The CDR3 loop is CATSEARTGRGTDTQYF. CDR3 sequence (DNA): TGTGCCACCAGTGAAGCCCGGACTGGCCGGGGCACAGATACGCAGTATTTT.

This clonotype came up many times. The V and J genes are TRBV7-9 and TRBJ2-7; the D gene is possibly TRBD2 (6 bases). This CDR3 comprises 17 residues. Germline V gene data show CDR1 as SEHNR and CDR2 as FQNEAQ (reference sequence). Trimming shortened V by 1 base and J by 4 bases, and 20 bases separated the two germline ends. The CDR3 DNA follows: TGTGCCAGCAGCTTAGTCCCCCTGGCTAGCGAGTATTACGAGCAGTACTTC. Amino acids: CASSLVPLASEYYEQYF.

This clonotype was counted at least ten times. The chain links TRBV7-2 to TRBJ1-5, with D perhaps TRBD1 (6 bases). V was pared by 7 bases and J by 2 bases, with 12 bases between. The CDR3 length is 14 residues. CDR1 is SGHTA, CDR2 FQGNSA, per germline. The CDR3 region is CASTTGQRNQPQHF. The CDR3, as DNA: TGTGCCAGCACCACGGGACAACGCAATCAGCCCCAGCATTTT.

The chain joins TRBV4-3 to TRBJ2-5, with 7 bases matching TRBD2. Germline V gives CDR1 LGHNA, CDR2 YSLEER. This CDR3 has 19 residues. V lost 0 bases to trimming and J lost 5 bases; unmatched junction nucleotides: 18. The CDR3 reads CASSQDLGLTRDYGETQYF. Here the CDR3 DNA reads TGCGCCAGCAGCCAAGATCTGGGACTTACCCGGGACTATGGCGAGACCCAGTACTTC.

At least ten counts were recorded for this clonotype. The junction shows a germline mismatch at one end, possibly a read error. The rearrangement joins TRBV5-1 to TRBJ2-3; either TRBD1 or TRBD2 may supply D (6 bases each). Looked up from germline, CDR1 is SGHRS and CDR2 is YFSETQ. The CDR3 contains 14 residues. The chain's CDR3 is CASSLGGPTDTQYF. In nucleotides, the CDR3 is TGTGCCAGCAGTTTAGGGGGGCCAACAGATACGCAGTATTTT.